What follows are 20 T cell receptor beta chains derived from one specimen sequenced in a study of T cells after yellow fever vaccination. TCRdb re-called the 5' RACE reads with MiXCR, one entry per CDR3 protein. The sample lists approximately 450,000 distinct CDR3 sequences; over 15% were seen once. The sequencing used PBMCs, collected before the yellow fever booster vaccination. These receptors were obtained from a young man who received the YFV17D yellow fever vaccine.

In DNA form, the CDR3 reads TGTGCCAGCAGTACTCACCCGGGTGGAGGGGAGGACGAGCAGTACGTC. Amino acids: CASSTHPGGGEDEQYV. V gene TRBV28 combines with J gene TRBJ2-7; D might be TRBD2 (6 bases). Trimming took off 5 bases at V and 5 bases at J, with 22 bases between the two ends. The germline CDR1 and CDR2 sequences are MDHEN and SYDVKM. This CDR3 contains 16 residues.

This clonotype was detected only a few times. The rearrangement links TRBV12-3 or TRBV12-4 to TRBJ2-7; 11 bases align to TRBD2. Trimming at V came to 4 bases and at J to 2 bases, leaving 1 base not matched to a gene. The CDR3 spans 14 residues. CDR3 DNA sequence: TGTGCCAGCAGTTCGGGACTAGCGGCCTACGAGCAGTACTTC. Its protein is CASSSGLAAYEQYF.

The chain links TRBV12-3 or TRBV12-4 to TRBJ2-1; 12 bases line up with TRBD1. This CDR3 is 15 amino acids long. V trimming: 8 bases; J trimming: 9 bases; junction bases outside the gene matches: 11. CDR3 sequence: CASRPTGTGGGEQFF. CDR3 bases: TGTGCCAGCCGTCCTACCGGGACAGGGGGCGGTGAGCAGTTCTTC.

This clonotype appeared a few times. The rearrangement joins TRBV24-1 to TRBJ2-1; the D is unclear. The germline V gene has CDR1 KGHDR and CDR2 SFDVKD. V lost 8 bases and J lost 3, with 16 bases in between. This CDR3 comprises 15 residues. CDR3 in amino acids: CATTVLITDYNEQFF. The CDR3 region has the DNA TGTGCCACCACGGTTCTGATAACCGACTACAATGAGCAGTTCTTC.

This clonotype has more than one count but fewer than ten. The V gene is TRBV11-2, the J gene TRBJ2-1, with 10 bases fitting TRBD2. V dropped 8 bases and J dropped 6; count of bases not matched to a gene: 7. The CDR3 spans 14 residues. The germline CDR1 and CDR2 sequences are SGHAT and FQNNGV. This CDR3 is CASHVAGGGNEQFF. The CDR3 region has the DNA TGTGCCAGCCATGTAGCGGGGGGCGGCAATGAGCAGTTCTTC.

This clonotype was seen more than once but under ten times. CDR3 sequence (DNA): TGCAGTGCCACGACAGGGGGCCCCTACGAGCAGTACTTC. Translated, it gives CSATTGGPYEQYF. V gene TRBV20-1 combines with J gene TRBJ2-7; 10 nucleotides agree with TRBD1. V gave up 6 bases and J gave up 2 bases; unmatched junction bases: 4. The CDR3 covers 13 residues. CDR1 and CDR2 (germline): DFQATT, SNEGSKA (reference sequence).

Only a few counts were recorded for this clonotype. The chain couples TRBV27 to TRBJ1-2; D possibly corresponds to TRBD1 (5 bases). Trimming left V 7 bases short and J 2 bases short, with 17 bases between. Germline values: CDR1 MNHEY, CDR2 SMNVEV (reference sequence). The CDR3 sequence is 15 residues long. The CDR3 coding sequence is TGTGCCAGCATGAGAACAGGCCAAGGAAACTATGGCTACACCTTC. Translation: CASMRTGQGNYGYTF.

Ten or more counts support this clonotype. This chain connects TRBV4-2 to TRBJ2-3; 8 bases are a match to TRBD2. The germline CDR1 and CDR2 sequences are LGHNA and YNFKEQ. This CDR3 has 17 residues. With V trimmed by 1 base and J by 1 base, 7 bases remained unmatched. The CDR3 spells CASSQGNSGVGTDTQYF. The CDR3 nucleotides are TGTGCCAGCAGCCAAGGCAATAGCGGGGTCGGCACAGATACGCAGTATTTT.

Regarding this clonotype: At one of its ends the junction is not consistent with the germline gene, which may arise from a read error. The chain recombines TRBV5-1 with TRBJ2-2; D perhaps matches TRBD1 (5 bases). This CDR3 has 15 residues. The germline V gene has CDR1 SGHRS and CDR2 YFSETQ. DNA of the CDR3: TGTGCCAGCAGCTTAGTGGGGCAGGGCACCGGGGAGCTGTTTTTT. Translating it yields CASSLVGQGTGELFF.

The chain links TRBV7-8 to TRBJ1-5; D gene uncertain. The CDR3 runs to 14 residues. Germline loops: CDR1 SGHVS, CDR2 FQNEAQ. The V end was cut by 5 bases, the J end by 3 bases, with 11 bases between. The CDR3 spells CASSDREFNQPQHF. CDR3 DNA sequence: TGTGCCAGCAGCGACCGAGAGTTCAATCAGCCCCAGCATTTT.

This chain connects TRBV7-9 to TRBJ1-4; D might be TRBD1 (5 bases). This CDR3 contains 15 residues. V shed 4 bases and J shed 4 bases, with 13 bases lying between them. CDR1 and CDR2 (germline): SEHNR, FQNEAQ (reference sequence). The CDR3, as DNA: TGTGCCAGCAGCTCACGGGACGGGATTAATGAAAAACTGTTTTTT. Translation gives CASSSRDGINEKLFF.

This clonotype was counted a few times. This sequence joins TRBV6-5 and TRBJ1-6, with 8 bases fitting TRBD1. Germline lookup yields CDR1 MNHEY and CDR2 SVGAGI. The CDR3 is made up of 15 amino acids. The trim removed 2 bases at V and 8 bases at J, leaving 5 bases unmatched. The CDR3 loop is CASSYRNRGDSPLHF. In DNA form, the CDR3 reads TGTGCCAGCAGTTACCGGAACAGGGGGGATTCACCCCTCCACTTT.

The rearrangement uses TRBV10-3 and TRBJ1-2, with TRBD1 matching 9 bases. Germline CDR1 is ENHRY and CDR2 is SYGVKD. The J segment lost 2 bases and the V segment lost 10 bases, leaving 8 bases of the junction unmatched. The CDR3 consists of 14 residues. CDR3 coding DNA: TGTGCCACGCACGAACAGGGGGCGAACTATGGCTACACCTTC. It is translated as CATHEQGANYGYTF.

The chain joins TRBV7-9 to TRBJ2-2; the match to TRBD1 covers 8 bases. CDR3 length equals 17 residues. Trimming took 4 bases from V and 2 from J; bases not matched to a gene: 9. Germline values: CDR1 SEHNR, CDR2 FQNEAQ (reference sequence). CDR3 nucleotides: TGTGCCAGCAGCTCTACCCTGGGACAGGCTAACACCGGGGAGCTGTTTTTT. It translates to CASSSTLGQANTGELFF.

This clonotype was found a few times. V gene TRBV12-3 or TRBV12-4 combines with J gene TRBJ2-3, with a tentative D call TRBD2 (5 bases). CDR3 size: 15 residues. Trimming stripped 6 bases from V and 0 bases from J, with 13 bases between. The DNA for the CDR3 is TGTGCCAGCAGAAAGGGAGACGGTAGCACAGATACGCAGTATTTT. Encoded protein: CASRKGDGSTDTQYF.

This clonotype showed up just a few times. The chain links TRBV4-1 to TRBJ1-5; no definite D call. The CDR3 runs to 13 residues. Looked up from germline, CDR1 is MGHRA and CDR2 is YSYEKL. V gave up 0 bases and J gave up 8 bases, with 8 bases separating them. The CDR3 here is CASSQDWSEPQHF. CDR3 sequence (DNA): TGCGCCAGCAGCCAAGATTGGAGCGAGCCCCAGCATTTT.

In its sample, this clonotype was seen a few times. The rearrangement links TRBV27 to TRBJ2-3; the D gene is possibly TRBD2 (6 bases). The CDR3 runs to 15 residues. From germline, CDR1 is MNHEY and CDR2 SMNVEV (reference sequence). V dropped 3 bases and J dropped 4 bases, with 14 bases sitting between them. CDR3 sequence (DNA): TGTGCCAGCAGTTTGGAGGGCAGAGGCGCAGATACGCAGTATTTT. Translation: CASSLEGRGADTQYF.

This clonotype was detected a few times. CDR3 sequence reads: CASNGGVEQFF. The CDR3, as DNA: TGTGCCAGCAACGGGGGAGTCGAGCAGTTCTTC. The rearrangement uses TRBV6-2 or TRBV6-3 and TRBJ2-1, with D perhaps matching TRBD2 (6 bases). CDR3 length equals 11 residues. Trimming removed 7 bases from V and 10 bases from J, with 11 bases in between. The V gene's germline CDR1 is MNHEY and CDR2 SVGEGT.

This clonotype appeared a few times. The V and J genes are TRBV19 and TRBJ2-7; D may be TRBD1 (5 bases). V dropped 3 bases and J dropped 5 bases, with 14 bases sitting between them. Looked up from germline, CDR1 is LNHDA and CDR2 is SQIVND (reference sequence). The CDR3 contains 14 residues. This chain's CDR3 is CASSITGSGHEQYF. CDR3 DNA: TGTGCCAGTAGTATTACAGGTTCGGGCCACGAGCAGTACTTC.

This clonotype was counted only a few times. The genes are TRBV10-3 and TRBJ2-3, with 8 bases aligning to TRBD2. J was trimmed by 5 bases and V by 6 bases; bases with no gene match: 7. Germline V gene lookup returns CDR1 ENHRY and CDR2 SYGVKD. The CDR3 length is 14 residues. CDR3 sequence (DNA): TGTGCCATCAGCGTGGGACTAGGTATAGATACGCAGTATTTT. Its translation is CAISVGLGIDTQYF.